These 9 T cell receptor beta chains were sequenced from one sample in a study of T cells in Graves' hyperthyroidism and ophthalmopathy. There were TCR beta CDR3 regions amplified from RNA transcripts. HTBI primers drove first-round RT-PCR of the TCR CDR3. MiXCR, applied by TCRdb to the multiplex PCR reads, yields one record per CDR3 protein. The data contain around 380,000 distinct CDR3 sequences, approximately 13% of them seen just once; the ten biggest clones take up 20% to 25%. What was sequenced was blood. The receptors here all came from a man aged 25-40 years with Graves' hyperthyroidism that later progressed to Graves' ophthalmopathy.

This clonotype was seen more than once but under ten times. V gene TRBV6-7 combines with J gene TRBJ2-7, with 7 bases fitting TRBD1. TRBV6-7 is treated as an ORF (open reading frame) with a function not yet certain. The J segment lost 2 bases and the V segment lost 10 bases, leaving 14 bases of the junction unmatched. The CDR3 runs to 15 residues. For the CDR3, the DNA is TGTGCCACCCGGTTAGGAAAGGGGGCCCCCTACGAGCAGTACTTC. This translates into CATRLGKGAPYEQYF.

This clonotype was seen a few times. CDR3 region: CASSPSTGTSTEAFF. Here the CDR3 DNA reads TGTGCCAGCAGTCCCTCGACAGGGACGAGCACTGAAGCTTTCTTT. V usage is TRBV27 and J usage is TRBJ1-1; 7 positions agree with TRBD1. CDR1 is MNHEY, CDR2 SMNVEV, per germline (reference sequence). V dropped 5 bases and J dropped 4; count of bases not matched to a gene: 10. The CDR3 is made up of 15 amino acids.

This clonotype was counted ten times or more. The CDR3 loop is CSASDGRNTEAFF. In DNA form, the CDR3 reads TGCAGTGCTAGTGACGGACGGAACACTGAAGCTTTCTTT. The V and J genes are TRBV20-1 and TRBJ1-1; the D is unclear. CDR3 size: 13 residues. CDR1 is DFQATT and CDR2 is SNEGSKA in the germline V gene (reference sequence). The ends were cut back, 3 bases at V and 1 base at J, with 9 bases in the middle.

The chain has TRBV4-1 and TRBJ2-1; weak D call: TRBD2 (7 bases). Trimming shortened V by 1 base and J by 4 bases, and 11 bases separated the two germline ends. Germline CDR1 is MGHRA and CDR2 is YSYEKL. CDR3 size: 15 residues. The CDR3 loop reads CASSQGGGEYNEQFF. CDR3 in DNA: TGCGCCAGCAGCCAAGGAGGGGGGGAATACAATGAGCAGTTCTTC.

This chain links TRBV2 with TRBJ2-1; D call uncertain. Germline CDR1 SNHLY, CDR2 FYNNEI. V was trimmed by 8 bases and J by 12 bases, leaving 17 bases between them. The CDR3 runs 12 residues. The chain's CDR3 is CASRKDEDPQFF. CDR3 bases: TGTGCCAGCCGGAAGGATGAGGACCCGCAGTTCTTC.

The V gene is TRBV2, the J gene TRBJ1-1; D unclear. CDR1 and CDR2 (germline): SNHLY, FYNNEI. The CDR3 extends over 11 amino acids. V dropped 3 bases and J dropped 11 bases, with 10 bases sitting between them. The CDR3 nucleotides are TGTGCCAGCAGTGATCTGGAGTGTGCTTTCTTT. It specifies CASSDLECAFF.

In this sample, this clonotype turned up many times. The chain uses TRBV28 and TRBJ2-3; D may correspond to TRBD1 or TRBD2 (5 bases each). CDR3 length: 13 residues. Trimming stripped 3 bases from V and 4 bases from J, with 8 bases between. Looked up from germline, CDR1 is MDHEN and CDR2 is SYDVKM. The CDR3 loop is CASSLQGPDTQYF. CDR3 sequence (DNA): TGTGCCAGCAGTTTGCAGGGACCAGATACGCAGTATTTT. The full variable domain, completed using reference TRBV28 and TRBJ2-3, is DVKVTQSSRYLVKRTGEKVFLECVQDMDHENMFWYRQDPGLGLRLIYFSYDVKMKEKGDIPEGYSVSREKKERFSLILESASTNQTSMYLCASSLQGPDTQYFGPGTRLTVL.

This clonotype was seen repeatedly, ten times or more. The V call is TRBV20-1, the J call TRBJ2-1, with D possibly called TRBD1 or TRBD2 (6 bases each). The CDR3 has 14 residues. The V and J ends lost 8 bases and 6 bases respectively, with 20 bases between them. CDR1 and CDR2 from the germline V gene are DFQATT and SNEGSKA (reference sequence). Here the CDR3 DNA reads TGCAGTATAAGGGGGGCCGCGGAGATCAATGAGCAGTTCTTC. It encodes CSIRGAAEINEQFF.

The J gene is TRBJ2-5, the V gene TRBV12-3 or TRBV12-4; D unresolved. This CDR3 region has 13 residues. The ends were cut back, 3 bases at V and 5 bases at J, with 10 bases in the middle. This chain's CDR3 is CASSFREGETQYF. The CDR3 DNA follows: TGTGCCAGCAGTTTTAGGGAAGGGGAGACCCAGTACTTC.